This T cell receptor beta chain was sequenced for a study of T cells in Graves' hyperthyroidism and ophthalmopathy. The overall study: Initial diagnosis, before any treatment, was when peripheral blood was collected.

RNA transcripts provided the source from which TCR beta CDR3 regions were amplified. First-round RT-PCR of the TCR CDR3 relied on the HTBI primer set. TCRdb ran MiXCR on the multiplex PCR reads and lists one entry per CDR3 protein. Here the sample spans roughly 660,000 distinct CDR3 sequences, 17% being singletons. V dropped 5 bases and J dropped 10 bases, with 12 bases sitting between them. The CDR3 sequence is 12 residues long. The germline V gene encodes CDR1 SNHLY and CDR2 FYNNEI. Source material for PBMCs was more than 7.5 ml fresh peripheral blood. Sample: blood. The sequence was obtained from a man aged 45-65 years with Graves' hyperthyroidism. The genes are TRBV2 and TRBJ2-1; D ambiguous. CDR3 loop: CASSRPPGEQFF. The DNA for the CDR3 is TGTGCCAGCAGTAGACCGCCCGGAGAGCAGTTCTTC.